These 4 T cell receptor beta chains were all obtained from the same sample, sequenced in a study of cytomegalovirus exposure and HLA in healthy donors. The PCR was carried out with 60 Vbeta primers and 13 Jbeta primers. Sequenced by immunoSEQ multiplex PCR; TCRdb stores in-frame clones only, minus some. This repertoire shows 90,000 to 120,000 clones, about 77% found once; its top ten account for approximately 4.8%. Sequenced sample: PBMCs. The receptors were sampled from a woman between 18 and 30 years old in good health and CMV-seropositive.

The chain carries TRBV18 and TRBJ1-5, with 8 bases lining up with TRBD1. With V trimmed by 5 bases and J by 8 bases, 14 bases remained unmatched. This CDR3 contains 16 residues. Germline V gene lookup returns CDR1 KGHSH and CDR2 LQKENI. The CDR3 region is CASSANNRGVDEPQHF. The CDR3 DNA reads TGTGCCAGCTCAGCCAATAACAGGGGGGTGGATGAGCCCCAGCATTTT.

The rearrangement uses TRBV7-8 and TRBJ2-1; the D is unclear. The CDR3 totals 16 residues. V lost 5 bases and J 2 bases, leaving 16 bases between the germline ends. Germline V CDR1 and CDR2: SGHVS, FQNEAQ. The DNA of the CDR3 is TGTGCCAGCAGCCGCCCCAGGCAGGTAGCCTACAATGAGCAGTTCTTC. Encoded protein: CASSRPRQVAYNEQFF.

The V call is TRBV4-1, the J call TRBJ2-5; TRBD2 matches at 12 bases. CDR3 length equals 17 residues. Germline V gene lookup returns CDR1 MGHRA and CDR2 YSYEKL. The junction had 7 bases not matched to a gene; V was cut back by 0 bases and J by 5 bases. CDR3 DNA sequence: TGCGCCAGCAGCCAAGACCCCGGACTAGCGGGAAGGGAGACCCAGTACTTC. Amino acid sequence: CASSQDPGLAGRETQYF.

This clone has a single count. This chain links TRBV15 with TRBJ1-4; D is perhaps TRBD1 (5 bases). Trimming took off 0 bases at V and 7 bases at J, with 12 bases between the two ends. The V gene's germline CDR1 is LNHNV and CDR2 YYDKDF (reference sequence). CDR3 size: 15 residues. The CDR3 sequence is CATSRDTGGSEKLFF. The DNA for the CDR3 is TGTGCCACCAGCAGAGATACGGGGGGTAGTGAAAAACTGTTTTTT.